This T cell receptor beta chain came from a study of T cell changes during pregnancy in multiple sclerosis. V was clipped by 4 bases and J by 2 bases; unmatched bases: 13. This CDR3 comprises 17 residues. Per germline, CDR1 SGHRS and CDR2 YFSETQ. Sequenced by immunoSEQ multiplex PCR; TCRdb stores in-frame clones only, minus some. Of 35,000 to 50,000 clones in the sample, about 89% were seen once. The V and J genes are TRBV5-1 and TRBJ2-5, with 8 bases identical to TRBD2. The material sequenced was CD4+ T cells from peripheral blood mononuclear cells, taken in the third trimester of pregnancy. This receptor was identified in a female donor in good health, enrolled as a control in a pregnancy study. The DNA of the CDR3 is TGCGCCAGCAGCGGGGCTGGGGTAGCGGGACTACAAGAGACCCAGTACTTC. Its protein product is CASSGAGVAGLQETQYF. Full variable domain (outside the CDR3, taken from reference TRBV5-1 and TRBJ2-5): KAGVTQTPRYLIKTRGQQVTLSCSPISGHRSVSWYQQTPGQGLQFLFEYFSETQRNKGNFPGRFSGRQFSNSRSEMNVSTLELGDSALYLCASSGAGVAGLQETQYFGPGTRLLVL.